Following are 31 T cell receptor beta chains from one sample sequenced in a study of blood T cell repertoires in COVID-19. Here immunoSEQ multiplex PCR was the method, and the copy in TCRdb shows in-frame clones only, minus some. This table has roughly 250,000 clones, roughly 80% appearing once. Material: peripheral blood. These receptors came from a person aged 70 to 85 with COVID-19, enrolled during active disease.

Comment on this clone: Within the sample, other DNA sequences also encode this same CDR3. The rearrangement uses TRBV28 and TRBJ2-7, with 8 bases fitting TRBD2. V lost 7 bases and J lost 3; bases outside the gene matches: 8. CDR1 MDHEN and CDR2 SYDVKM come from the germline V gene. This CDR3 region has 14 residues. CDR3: CASTPGLAVYEQYF. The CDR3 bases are TGTGCCAGCACTCCAGGACTAGCAGTCTACGAGCAGTACTTC.

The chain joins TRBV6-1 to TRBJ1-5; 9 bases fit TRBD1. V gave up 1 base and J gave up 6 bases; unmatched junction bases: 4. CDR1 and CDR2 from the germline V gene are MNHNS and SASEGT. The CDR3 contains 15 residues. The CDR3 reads CASSEGWTGAQPQHF. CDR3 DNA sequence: TGTGCCAGCAGTGAAGGCTGGACAGGGGCTCAGCCCCAGCATTTT.

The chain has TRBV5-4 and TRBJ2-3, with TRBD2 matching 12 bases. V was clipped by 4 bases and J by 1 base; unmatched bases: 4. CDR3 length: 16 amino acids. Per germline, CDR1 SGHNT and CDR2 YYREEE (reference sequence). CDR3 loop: CASSMGLAGRTDTQYF. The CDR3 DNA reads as TGTGCCAGCAGCATGGGACTAGCGGGTCGCACAGATACGCAGTATTTT.

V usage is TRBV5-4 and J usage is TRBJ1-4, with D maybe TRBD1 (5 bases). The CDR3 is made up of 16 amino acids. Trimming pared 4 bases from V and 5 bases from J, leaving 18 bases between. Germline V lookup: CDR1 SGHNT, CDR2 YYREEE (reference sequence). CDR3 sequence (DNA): TGTGCCAGCAGCAGCCGCCTTGGGGCCGCAAATGAAAAACTGTTTTTT. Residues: CASSSRLGAANEKLFF.

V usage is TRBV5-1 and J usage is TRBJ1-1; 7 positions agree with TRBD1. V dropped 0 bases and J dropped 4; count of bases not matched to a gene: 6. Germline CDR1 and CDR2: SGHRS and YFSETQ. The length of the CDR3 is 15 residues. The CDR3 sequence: CASSLEGARGTEAFF. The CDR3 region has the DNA TGCGCCAGCAGCTTGGAGGGGGCGCGGGGCACTGAAGCTTTCTTT.

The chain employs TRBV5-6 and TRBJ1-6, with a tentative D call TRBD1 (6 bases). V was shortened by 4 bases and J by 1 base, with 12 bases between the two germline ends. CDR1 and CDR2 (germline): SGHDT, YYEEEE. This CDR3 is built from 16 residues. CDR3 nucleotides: TGTGCCAGCAGCGTAGTTACAGGGTCCTATAATTCACCCCTCCACTTT. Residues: CASSVVTGSYNSPLHF.

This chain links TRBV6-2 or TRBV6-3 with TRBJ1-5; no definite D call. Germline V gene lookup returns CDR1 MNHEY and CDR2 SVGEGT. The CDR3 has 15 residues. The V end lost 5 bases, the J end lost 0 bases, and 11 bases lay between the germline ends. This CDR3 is CASSTWTFSNQPQHF. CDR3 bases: TGTGCCAGCAGTACTTGGACTTTTAGCAATCAGCCCCAGCATTTT.

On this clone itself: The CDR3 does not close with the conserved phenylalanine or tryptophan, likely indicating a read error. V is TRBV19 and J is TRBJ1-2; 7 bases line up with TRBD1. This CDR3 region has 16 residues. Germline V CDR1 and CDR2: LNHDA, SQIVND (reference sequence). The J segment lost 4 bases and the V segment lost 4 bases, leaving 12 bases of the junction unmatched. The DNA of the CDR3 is TGTGCCAGTAGTACCTTAACAGGGGCGTCCGTCTATGGCTACACCCTC. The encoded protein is CASSTLTGASVYGYTL.

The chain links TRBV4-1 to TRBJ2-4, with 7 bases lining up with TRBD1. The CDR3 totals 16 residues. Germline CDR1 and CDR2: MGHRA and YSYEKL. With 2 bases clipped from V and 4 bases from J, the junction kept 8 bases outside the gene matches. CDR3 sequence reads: CASSQTNRGAKNIQYF. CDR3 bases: TGCGCCAGCAGCCAAACAAACAGGGGCGCAAAAAACATTCAGTACTTC.

CDR3 DNA: TGTGCCAGCAGTGATACTAGCGGGGGGGGGCCTGGTAATGAGCAGTTCTTC. Amino acid sequence: CASSDTSGGGPGNEQFF. The chain employs TRBV6-2 or TRBV6-3 and TRBJ2-1; 13 positions match TRBD2. This CDR3 spans 17 amino acids. J gave up 7 bases and V 5 bases, and 11 bases lay outside the gene matches. The germline V gene encodes CDR1 MNHEY and CDR2 SVGEGT.

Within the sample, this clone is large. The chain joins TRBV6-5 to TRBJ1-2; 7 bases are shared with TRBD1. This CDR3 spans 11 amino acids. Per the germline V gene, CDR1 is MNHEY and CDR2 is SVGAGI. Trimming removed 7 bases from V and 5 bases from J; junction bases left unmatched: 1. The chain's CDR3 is CASIRGYGYTF. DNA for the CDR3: TGTGCCAGCATCAGGGGGTATGGCTACACCTTC.

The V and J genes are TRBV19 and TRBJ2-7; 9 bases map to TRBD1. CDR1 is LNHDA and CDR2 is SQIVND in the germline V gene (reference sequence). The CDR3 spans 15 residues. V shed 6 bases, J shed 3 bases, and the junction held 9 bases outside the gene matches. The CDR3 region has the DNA TGTGCCAGTAGGAACACGGGACAGGGTATCTACGAGCAGTACTTC. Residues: CASRNTGQGIYEQYF.

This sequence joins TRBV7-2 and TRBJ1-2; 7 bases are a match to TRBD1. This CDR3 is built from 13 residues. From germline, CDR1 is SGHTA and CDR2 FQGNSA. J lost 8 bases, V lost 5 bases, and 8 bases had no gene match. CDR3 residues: CASSSDREQGYTF. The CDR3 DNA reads TGTGCCAGCAGCAGCGACAGGGAGCAGGGCTACACCTTC.

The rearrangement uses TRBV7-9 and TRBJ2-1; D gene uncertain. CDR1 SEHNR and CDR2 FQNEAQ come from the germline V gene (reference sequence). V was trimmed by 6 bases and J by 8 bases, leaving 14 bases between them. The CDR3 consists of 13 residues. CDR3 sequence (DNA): TGTGCCAGCAGGGCCAACCAGGTGGATGAGCAGTTCTTC. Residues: CASRANQVDEQFF.

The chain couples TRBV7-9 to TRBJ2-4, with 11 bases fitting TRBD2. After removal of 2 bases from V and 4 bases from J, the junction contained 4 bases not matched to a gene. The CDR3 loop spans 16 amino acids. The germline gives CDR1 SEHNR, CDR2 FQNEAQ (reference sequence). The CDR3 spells CASSLTSGSQKNIQYF. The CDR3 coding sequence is TGTGCCAGCAGCTTAACTAGCGGGAGTCAAAAAAACATTCAGTACTTC. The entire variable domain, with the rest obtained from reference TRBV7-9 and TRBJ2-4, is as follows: DTGVSQNPRHKITKRGQNVTFRCDPISEHNRLYWYRQTLGQGPEFLTYFQNEAQLEKSRLLSDRFSAERPKGSFSTLEIQRTEQGDSAMYLCASSLTSGSQKNIQYFGAGTRLSVL.

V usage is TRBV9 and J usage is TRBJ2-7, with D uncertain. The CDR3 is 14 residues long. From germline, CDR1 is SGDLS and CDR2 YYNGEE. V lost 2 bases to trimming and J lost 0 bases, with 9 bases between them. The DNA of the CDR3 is TGTGCCAGCAGCGTCGATCTGAGCTCCTACGAGCAGTACTTC. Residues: CASSVDLSSYEQYF. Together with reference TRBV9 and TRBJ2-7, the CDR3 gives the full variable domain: DSGVTQTPKHLITATGQRVTLRCSPRSGDLSVYWYQQSLDQGLQFLIQYYNGEERAKGNILERFSAQQFPDLHSELNLSSLELGDSALYFCASSVDLSSYEQYFGPGTRLTVT.

This CDR3 reads CATSIGQGDSPLHF. The CDR3 bases are TGTGCCACCAGCATAGGACAGGGAGATTCACCCCTCCACTTT. This rearrangement joins TRBV15 to TRBJ1-6; 8 bases match TRBD1. The junction had 4 bases not matched to a gene; V was cut back by 4 bases and J by 8 bases. The germline CDR1 and CDR2 sequences are LNHNV and YYDKDF (reference sequence). This CDR3 comprises 14 residues. Full variable domain (outside the CDR3, taken from reference TRBV15 and TRBJ1-6): DAMVIQNPRYQVTQFGKPVTLSCSQTLNHNVMYWYQQKSSQAPKLLFHYYDKDFNNEADTPDNFQSRRPNTSFCFLDIRSPGLGDTAMYLCATSIGQGDSPLHFGNGTRLTVT.

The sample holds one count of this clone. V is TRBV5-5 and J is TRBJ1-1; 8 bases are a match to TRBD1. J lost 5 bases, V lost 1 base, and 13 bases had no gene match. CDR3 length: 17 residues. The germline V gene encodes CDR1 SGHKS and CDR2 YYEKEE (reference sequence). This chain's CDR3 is CASSLTGGILFWTEAFF. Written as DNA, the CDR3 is TGTGCCAGCAGCTTGACAGGGGGGATACTGTTTTGGACTGAAGCTTTCTTT.

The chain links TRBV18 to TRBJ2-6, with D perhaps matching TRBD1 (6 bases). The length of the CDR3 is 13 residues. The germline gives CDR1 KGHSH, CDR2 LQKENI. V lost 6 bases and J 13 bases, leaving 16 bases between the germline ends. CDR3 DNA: TGTGCCAGCTCCCCAACCCGGACAGAGGTCCTGACTTTC. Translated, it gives CASSPTRTEVLTF.

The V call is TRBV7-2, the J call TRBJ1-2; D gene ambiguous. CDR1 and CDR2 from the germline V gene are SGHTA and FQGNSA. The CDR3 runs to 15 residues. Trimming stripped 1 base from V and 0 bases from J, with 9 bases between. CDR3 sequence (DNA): TGTGCCAGCAGCTTAGTGGCAGGCACTAACTATGGCTACACCTTC. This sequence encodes CASSLVAGTNYGYTF. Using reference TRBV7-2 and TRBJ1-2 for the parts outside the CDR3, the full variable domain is GAGVSQSPSNKVTEKGKDVELRCDPISGHTALYWYRQSLGQGLEFLIYFQGNSAPDKSGLPSDRFSAERTGGSVSTLTIQRTQQEDSAVYLCASSLVAGTNYGYTFGSGTRLTVV.

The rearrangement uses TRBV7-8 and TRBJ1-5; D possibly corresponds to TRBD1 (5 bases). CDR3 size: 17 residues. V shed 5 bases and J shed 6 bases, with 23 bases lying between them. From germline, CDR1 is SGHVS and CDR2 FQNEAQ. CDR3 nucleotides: TGTGCCAGCAGCCCGCGTTTGGGCAGGGCAAGCGTTCAGCCCCAGCATTTT. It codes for CASSPRLGRASVQPQHF. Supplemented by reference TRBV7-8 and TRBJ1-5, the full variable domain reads GAGVSQSPRYKVAKRGQDVALRCDPISGHVSLFWYQQALGQGPEFLTYFQNEAQLDKSGLPSDRFFAERPEGSVSTLKIQRTQQEDSAVYLCASSPRLGRASVQPQHFGDGTRLSIL.

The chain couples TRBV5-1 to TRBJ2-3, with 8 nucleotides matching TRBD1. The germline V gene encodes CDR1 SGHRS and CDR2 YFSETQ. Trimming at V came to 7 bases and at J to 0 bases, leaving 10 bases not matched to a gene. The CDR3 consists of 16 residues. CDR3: CASEGQGSRSTDTQYF. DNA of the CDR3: TGCGCCAGCGAAGGACAGGGCTCTCGAAGCACAGATACGCAGTATTTT. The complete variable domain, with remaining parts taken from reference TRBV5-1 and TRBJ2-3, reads KAGVTQTPRYLIKTRGQQVTLSCSPISGHRSVSWYQQTPGQGLQFLFEYFSETQRNKGNFPGRFSGRQFSNSRSEMNVSTLELGDSALYLCASEGQGSRSTDTQYFGPGTRLTVL.

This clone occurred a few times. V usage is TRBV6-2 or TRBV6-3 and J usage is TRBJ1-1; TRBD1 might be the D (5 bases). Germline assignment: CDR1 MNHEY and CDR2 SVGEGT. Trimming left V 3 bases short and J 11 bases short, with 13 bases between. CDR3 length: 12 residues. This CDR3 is CASSYTQVSAFF. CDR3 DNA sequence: TGTGCCAGCAGTTATACACAGGTATCGGCTTTCTTT.

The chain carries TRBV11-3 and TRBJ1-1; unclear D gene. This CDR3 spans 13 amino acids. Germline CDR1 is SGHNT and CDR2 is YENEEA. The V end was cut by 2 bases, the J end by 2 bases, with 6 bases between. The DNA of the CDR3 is TGTGCCAGCAGCTTAATGAGAAACACTGAAGCTTTCTTT. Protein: CASSLMRNTEAFF.

The CDR3 sequence: CASSWTGGTEQFF. CDR3 nucleotide sequence: TGTGCCAGCAGTTGGACAGGGGGCACTGAGCAGTTCTTC. The V gene is TRBV7-2, the J gene TRBJ2-1; 11 bases line up with TRBD1. CDR1 and CDR2 (germline): SGHTA, FQGNSA. J lost 9 bases, V lost 6 bases, and 4 bases had no gene match. The CDR3 is 13 residues long.

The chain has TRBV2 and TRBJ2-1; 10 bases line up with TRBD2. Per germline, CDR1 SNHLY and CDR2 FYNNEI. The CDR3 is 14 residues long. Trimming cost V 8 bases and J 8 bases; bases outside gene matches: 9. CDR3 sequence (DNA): TGTGCCAGCCACTGGACTAGCGGTAGGGATGAGCAGTTCTTC. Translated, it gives CASHWTSGRDEQFF.

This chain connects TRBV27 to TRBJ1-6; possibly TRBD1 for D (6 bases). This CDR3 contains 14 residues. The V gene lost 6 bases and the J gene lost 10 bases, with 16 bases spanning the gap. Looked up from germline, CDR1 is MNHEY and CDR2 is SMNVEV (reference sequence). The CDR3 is CASSRPGAGSPLHF. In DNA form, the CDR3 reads TGTGCCAGCAGCCGCCCAGGGGCTGGATCACCCCTCCACTTT.

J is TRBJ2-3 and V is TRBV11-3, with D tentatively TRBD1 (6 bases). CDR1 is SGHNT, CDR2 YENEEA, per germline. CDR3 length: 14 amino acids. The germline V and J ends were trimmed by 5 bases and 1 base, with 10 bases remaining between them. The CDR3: CASSLRGGTDTQYF. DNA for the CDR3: TGTGCCAGCAGCCTCAGGGGAGGCACAGATACGCAGTATTTT.

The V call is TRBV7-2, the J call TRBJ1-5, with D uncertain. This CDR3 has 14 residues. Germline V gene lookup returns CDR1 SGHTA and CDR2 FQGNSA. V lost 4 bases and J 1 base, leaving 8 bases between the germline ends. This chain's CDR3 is CASSSGMSNQPQHF. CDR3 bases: TGTGCCAGCAGCTCCGGTATGAGCAATCAGCCCCAGCATTTT.

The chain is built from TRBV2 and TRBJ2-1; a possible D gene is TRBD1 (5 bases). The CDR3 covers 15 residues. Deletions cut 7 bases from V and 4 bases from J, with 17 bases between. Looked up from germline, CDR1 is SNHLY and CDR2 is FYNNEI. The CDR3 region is CASNRRLDSYNEQFF. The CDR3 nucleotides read TGTGCCAGCAACAGGCGACTCGATTCATACAATGAGCAGTTCTTC.

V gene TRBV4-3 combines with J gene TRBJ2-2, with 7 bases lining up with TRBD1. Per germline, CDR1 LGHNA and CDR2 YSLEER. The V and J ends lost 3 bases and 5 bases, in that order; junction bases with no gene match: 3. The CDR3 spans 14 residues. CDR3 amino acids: CASSHKQGTGELFF. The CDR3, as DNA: TGCGCCAGCAGCCACAAACAGGGGACCGGGGAGCTGTTTTTT.